This T cell receptor beta chain was found in a study of graft-versus-host responses after intestinal transplantation. Trimming removed 2 bases from V and 4 bases from J; junction bases left unmatched: 15. CDR3 length equals 20 residues. CDR1 is MRHNA, CDR2 SNTAGT, per germline. Produced via immunoSEQ multiplex PCR; TCRdb's table is partial and in-frame only. This table holds approximately 24,000 clones, more than 90% found once. Whole-study findings and limits: GvH clone levels peaked in circulation, and this peak was associated with early post-transplant HvG declines.

Of note for this clone: What it binds is unknown.

The V and J genes are TRBV6-4 and TRBJ2-5; 14 positions agree with TRBD2. The clonotype originates from a human patient who received an intestinal transplant, so some T cells may come from the graft donor. The material was PBMCs, obtained around 40 days after intestinal transplant. The CDR3 loop reads CASSDLTSGRAKDLLETQYF. The CDR3 region has the DNA TGTGCCAGCAGTGACCTGACTAGCGGGAGGGCCAAAGATTTGTTAGAGACCCAGTACTTC.